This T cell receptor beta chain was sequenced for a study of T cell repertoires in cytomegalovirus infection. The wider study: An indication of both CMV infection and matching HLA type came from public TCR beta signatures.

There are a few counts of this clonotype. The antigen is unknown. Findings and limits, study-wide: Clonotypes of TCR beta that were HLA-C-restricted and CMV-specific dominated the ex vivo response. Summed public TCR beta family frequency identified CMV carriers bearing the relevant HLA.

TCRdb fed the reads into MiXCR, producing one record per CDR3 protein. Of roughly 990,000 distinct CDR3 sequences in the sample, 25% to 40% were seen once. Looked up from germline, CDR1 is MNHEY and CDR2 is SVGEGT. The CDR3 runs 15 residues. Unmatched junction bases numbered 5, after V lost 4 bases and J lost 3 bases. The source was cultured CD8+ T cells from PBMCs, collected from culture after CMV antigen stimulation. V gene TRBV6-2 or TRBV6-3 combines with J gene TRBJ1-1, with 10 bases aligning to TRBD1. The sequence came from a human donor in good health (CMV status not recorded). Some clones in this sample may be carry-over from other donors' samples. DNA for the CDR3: TGTGCCAGCAGTTCCCCCGGACAGGGGGACACTGAAGCTTTCTTT. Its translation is CASSSPGQGDTEAFF.